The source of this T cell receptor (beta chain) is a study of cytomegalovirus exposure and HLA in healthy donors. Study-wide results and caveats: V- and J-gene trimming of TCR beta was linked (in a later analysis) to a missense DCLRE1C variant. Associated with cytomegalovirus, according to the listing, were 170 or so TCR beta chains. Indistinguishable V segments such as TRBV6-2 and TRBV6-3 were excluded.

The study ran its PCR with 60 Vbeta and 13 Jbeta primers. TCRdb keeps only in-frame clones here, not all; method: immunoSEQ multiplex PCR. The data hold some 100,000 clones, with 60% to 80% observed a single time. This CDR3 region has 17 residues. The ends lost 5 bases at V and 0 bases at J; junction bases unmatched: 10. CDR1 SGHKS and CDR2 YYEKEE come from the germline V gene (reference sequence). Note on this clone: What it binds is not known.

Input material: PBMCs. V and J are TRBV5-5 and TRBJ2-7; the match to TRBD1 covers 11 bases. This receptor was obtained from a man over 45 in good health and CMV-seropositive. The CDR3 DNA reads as TGTGCCAGCAGACCTGGGACAGGGGGTTCTACCTCCTACGAGCAGTACTTC. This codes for CASRPGTGGSTSYEQYF.